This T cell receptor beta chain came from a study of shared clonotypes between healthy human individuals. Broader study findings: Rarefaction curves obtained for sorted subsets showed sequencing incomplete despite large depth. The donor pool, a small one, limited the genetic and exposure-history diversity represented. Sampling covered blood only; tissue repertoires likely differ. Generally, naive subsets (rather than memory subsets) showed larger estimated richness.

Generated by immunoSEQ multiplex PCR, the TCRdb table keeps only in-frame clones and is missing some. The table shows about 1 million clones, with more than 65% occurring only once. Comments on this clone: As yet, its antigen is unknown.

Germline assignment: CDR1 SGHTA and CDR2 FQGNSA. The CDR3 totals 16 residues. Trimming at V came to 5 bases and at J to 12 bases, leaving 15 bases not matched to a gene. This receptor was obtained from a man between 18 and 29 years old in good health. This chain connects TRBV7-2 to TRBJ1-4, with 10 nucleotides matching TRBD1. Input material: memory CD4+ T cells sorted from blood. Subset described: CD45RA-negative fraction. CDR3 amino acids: CASSMLRDRGGRELFF. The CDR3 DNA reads TGTGCCAGCAGCATGCTGCGGGACAGGGGCGGTAGGGAACTGTTTTTT. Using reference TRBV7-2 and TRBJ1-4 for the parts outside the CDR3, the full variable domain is GAGVSQSPSNKVTEKGKDVELRCDPISGHTALYWYRQSLGQGLEFLIYFQGNSAPDKSGLPSDRFSAERTGGSVSTLTIQRTQQEDSAVYLCASSMLRDRGGRELFFGSGTQLSVL.